Listed here is a single TCR beta chain. Its antigen is not known. V was cut by 0 bases and J by 0 bases, with 11 bases left in between. This CDR3 is built from 16 residues. Generated by immunoSEQ multiplex PCR, the TCRdb table keeps only in-frame clones and is missing some. Of approximately 26,000 clones listed, roughly 80% were seen once; the top ten hold about 9.6%. This entry comes from a study of T cells in localized non-small cell lung cancer. General observations from the study: There was higher T cell clonality in uninvolved adjacent lung than in tumor, and it was highest there. Only one tumor region was sequenced, so heterogeneity remains possible. A median of approximately 60 of the top 100 tumor clones appeared in adjacent lung, which was paired and uninvolved.

This chain links TRBV23-1 with TRBJ1-2; D not resolved. TRBV23-1 is flagged as an ORF with uncertain function. The sequence was obtained from a man aged 40 to 70 with stage III squamous cell lung carcinoma. Specimen: peripheral blood, collected before any cancer treatment. The CDR3 sequence: CASSQSGRLANYGYTF. CDR3 bases: TGCGCCAGCAGTCAATCAGGCAGGCTGGCTAACTATGGCTACACCTTC.